This entry describes one T cell receptor beta chain. This record belongs to a study of blood T cell repertoires in COVID-19. For the study at large: T cells, B-cell-depleted T cells, or PBMCs supplied cDNA or gDNA.

Authors' data handling: Quantification of nucleated cells was approximated via reference gene primer amplification. The protocol was immunoSEQ multiplex PCR, while the TCRdb copy is restricted to in-frame clones and leaves out a portion. Clone size and the V and J calls come from that table; the DNA yielded D and trimming. The table has tens of thousands of clones, 70% to 90% seen once; the top ten hold around a fifth. CDR3 length: 16 residues. Germline V gene sequence: CDR1 LNHDA, CDR2 SQIVND (reference sequence). Trimming at V came to 6 bases and at J to 4 bases, leaving 10 bases not matched to a gene.

The chain uses TRBV19 and TRBJ2-1, with 9 bases lining up with TRBD2. The TCR originated in a woman at least 80 years old with acute or convalescent COVID-19. Sequenced material: peripheral blood. The CDR3 nucleotides are TGTGCCAGTAGCCATTTGTCTAGCGGGGTTTACAATGAGCAGTTCTTC. Its protein is CASSHLSSGVYNEQFF. Full variable domain (outside the CDR3, taken from reference TRBV19 and TRBJ2-1): DGGITQSPKYLFRKEGQNVTLSCEQNLNHDAMYWYRQDPGQGLRLIYYSQIVNDFQKGDIAEGYSVSREKKESFPLTVTSAQKNPTAFYLCASSHLSSGVYNEQFFGPGTRLTVL.